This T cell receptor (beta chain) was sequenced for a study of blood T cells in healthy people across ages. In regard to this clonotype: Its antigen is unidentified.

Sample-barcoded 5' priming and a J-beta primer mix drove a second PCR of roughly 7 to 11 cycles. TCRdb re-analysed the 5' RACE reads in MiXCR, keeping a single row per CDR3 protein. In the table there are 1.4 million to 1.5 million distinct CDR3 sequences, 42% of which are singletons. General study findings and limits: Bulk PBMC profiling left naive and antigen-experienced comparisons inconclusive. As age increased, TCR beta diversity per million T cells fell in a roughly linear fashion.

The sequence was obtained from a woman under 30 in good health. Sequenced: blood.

The CDR3 sequence: CASSLDIERRYGYTF. CDR3 sequence (DNA): TGTGCCAGCAGCTTAGATATAGAACGTCGGTATGGCTACACCTTC. The chain uses TRBV7-9 and TRBJ1-2; D ambiguous. CDR1 SEHNR and CDR2 FQNEAQ come from the germline V gene (reference sequence). The CDR3 sequence is 15 residues long. Trimming pared 1 base from V and 5 bases from J, leaving 14 bases between. Looking up the rest from reference TRBV7-9 and TRBJ1-2 gives the full variable domain: DTGVSQNPRHKITKRGQNVTFRCDPISEHNRLYWYRQTLGQGPEFLTYFQNEAQLEKSRLLSDRFSAERPKGSFSTLEIQRTEQGDSAMYLCASSLDIERRYGYTFGSGTRLTVV.